The 29 T cell receptor beta chains listed next were all sequenced from one sample in a study of T cells after yellow fever vaccination. Via MiXCR, TCRdb re-called the 5' RACE reads, giving one row per CDR3 protein. In the table there are about 580,000 distinct CDR3 sequences, approximately 16% of which are singletons. Sample: PBMCs, taken 5 to 6 days after the first yellow fever vaccination. These receptors came from a man aged 18 to 30 who received the YFV17D yellow fever vaccine.

The sample holds a few counts of this clonotype. The gene calls are TRBV6-6 and TRBJ2-5, with TRBD1 matching 8 bases. V was pared by 7 bases and J by 5 bases, with 6 bases of the junction left unmatched. This CDR3 region has 13 residues. Per the germline V gene, CDR1 is MNHNY and CDR2 is SVGAGI (reference sequence). The DNA for the CDR3 is TGTGCCAGCACCTCAGGGGGCGTTGAGACCCAGTACTTC. It encodes CASTSGGVETQYF.

The V gene is TRBV20-1, the J gene TRBJ1-1; 11 nucleotides agree with TRBD1. Germline-derived CDR1 and CDR2 are DFQATT and SNEGSKA (reference sequence). CDR3 length: 14 amino acids. J was trimmed by 5 bases and V by 3 bases; bases with no gene match: 5. This CDR3 reads CSARPGQGATEAFF. DNA for the CDR3: TGCAGTGCTAGGCCCGGACAGGGGGCGACTGAAGCTTTCTTT.

The chain carries TRBV6-1 and TRBJ1-4, with TRBD1 identical over 8 bases. Germline CDR1 and CDR2: MNHNS and SASEGT. The CDR3 has 16 amino acids. With 6 bases clipped from V and 8 bases from J, the junction kept 14 bases outside the gene matches. The CDR3 sequence is CASSRDRPLRREKLFF. DNA for the CDR3: TGTGCCAGCAGCCGGGACAGGCCACTGAGGCGGGAAAAACTGTTTTTT.

The gene calls are TRBV12-3 or TRBV12-4 and TRBJ1-5; D is unclear. This CDR3 has 15 residues. V lost 3 bases and J lost 3, with 12 bases in between. The CDR3 region has the DNA TGTGCCAGCAGTTTGGGTTTTGGCCCCAATCAGCCCCAGCATTTT. Translated, it gives CASSLGFGPNQPQHF.

CDR3 DNA sequence: TGTGCCAGCAGCTTAACCCTCGGGGGTCCCTATGGCTACACCTTC. As protein: CASSLTLGGPYGYTF. The chain has TRBV7-2 and TRBJ1-2; D is possibly TRBD1 (5 bases). V was pared by 2 bases and J by 4 bases, with 14 bases between. Germline V gene data show CDR1 as SGHTA and CDR2 as FQGNSA. The CDR3 sequence is 15 residues long.

This clonotype was recorded at least ten times. This chain joins TRBV12-3 or TRBV12-4 and TRBJ2-7, with TRBD1 as a possible D gene (5 bases). This CDR3 region has 13 residues. V was clipped by 5 bases and J by 7 bases, with 15 bases between them. CDR3 nucleotides: TGTGCCAGCAGTCCCAGGGTGGAAGGAGAGCAGTACTTC. It encodes CASSPRVEGEQYF.

V usage is TRBV7-9 and J usage is TRBJ2-3; D gene unclear. Germline CDR1 reads SEHNR; CDR2 reads FQNEAQ (reference sequence). The CDR3 has 15 amino acids. V dropped 4 bases and J dropped 4 bases, with 15 bases sitting between them. In nucleotides, the CDR3 is TGTGCCAGCAGCTGGGGATCCTCGTCTCCAGATACGCAGTATTTT. As protein: CASSWGSSSPDTQYF.

This clonotype was seen a handful of times. This chain connects TRBV3-1 to TRBJ1-2; 8 bases fit TRBD1. Germline CDR1 reads LGHDT; CDR2 reads YNNKEL (reference sequence). The CDR3 consists of 15 residues. V lost 3 bases to trimming and J lost 6 bases; unmatched junction nucleotides: 9. The CDR3 loop reads CASSHLDRGANGYTF. CDR3 nucleotide sequence: TGTGCCAGCAGCCACCTCGACAGGGGCGCGAATGGCTACACCTTC.

The J gene is TRBJ2-7, the V gene TRBV30; TRBD2 aligns across 8 bases. Germline lookup yields CDR1 GTSNPN and CDR2 SVGIG (reference sequence). With 0 bases clipped from V and 9 bases from J, the junction kept 7 bases outside the gene matches. The CDR3 sequence is 13 residues long. CDR3 amino acids: CAWSVRGGRVQYF. DNA for the CDR3: TGTGCCTGGAGTGTCCGGGGGGGGAGGGTGCAGTACTTC.

The table lists this clonotype with a few counts. This sequence joins TRBV12-3 or TRBV12-4 and TRBJ1-3; TRBD1 agrees at 9 bases. The CDR3 loop spans 14 amino acids. Losses at the gene ends were 6 bases for V and 2 bases for J; bases not matched to a gene: 2. The CDR3 nucleotides read TGTGCCAGCAGGAGGACAGGGGCTGGAAACACCATATATTTT. Translated: CASRRTGAGNTIYF.

This clonotype was observed once. CDR3 in DNA: TGTGCCAGCCCCAGGGTATACCATGGCTACACCTTC. Translation: CASPRVYHGYTF. The chain is built from TRBV27 and TRBJ1-2; tentative D call: TRBD1 (5 bases). The CDR3 runs 12 residues. Per germline, CDR1 MNHEY and CDR2 SMNVEV (reference sequence). V shed 8 bases and J shed 6 bases, with 13 bases lying between them.

This clonotype was seen repeatedly, ten times or more. V and J are TRBV7-6 and TRBJ1-4; D is unclear. Per the germline V gene, CDR1 is SGHVS and CDR2 is FNYEAQ. With 5 bases removed from V and 8 bases from J, the gap between germline ends came to 9 bases. The CDR3 spans 12 residues. CDR3 sequence reads: CASSLPGEKLFF. The CDR3 nucleotides are TGTGCCAGCAGCCTCCCCGGGGAAAAACTGTTTTTT.

This clonotype was found a few times. The chain combines TRBV20-1 with TRBJ1-2; 9 nucleotides align to TRBD1. Unmatched junction bases numbered 4, after V lost 6 bases and J lost 2 bases. This CDR3 contains 13 residues. The V gene's germline CDR1 is DFQATT and CDR2 SNEGSKA (reference sequence). This CDR3 is CSAGTGLNYGYTF. In DNA, the CDR3 is TGCAGTGCCGGGACAGGGCTGAACTATGGCTACACCTTC.

This clonotype was observed a handful of times. The chain has TRBV6-5 and TRBJ2-1; tentative D call: TRBD2 (6 bases). Looked up from germline, CDR1 is MNHEY and CDR2 is SVGAGI. CDR3 length: 14 amino acids. Trimming took 2 bases from V and 5 from J, leaving 10 bases between them. CDR3 coding DNA: TGTGCCAGCAGTTACCGCGGGACGGACAATGAGCAGTTCTTC. Its protein is CASSYRGTDNEQFF.

There are a few counts of this clonotype. The chain combines TRBV14 with TRBJ1-1; D not certain. The CDR3 is 14 residues long. V lost 1 base and J 3 bases, leaving 9 bases between the germline ends. CDR1 is SGHDN and CDR2 is FVKESK in the germline V gene. The CDR3 loop reads CASSQGLLYTEAFF. The CDR3 region has the DNA TGTGCCAGCAGCCAAGGCCTACTATACACTGAAGCTTTCTTT. The whole variable domain, remainder taken from reference TRBV14 and TRBJ1-1, is EAGVTQFPSHSVIEKGQTVTLRCDPISGHDNLYWYRRVMGKEIKFLLHFVKESKQDESGMPNNRFLAERTGGTYSTLKVQPAELEDSGVYFCASSQGLLYTEAFFGQGTRLTVV.

This clonotype has only a few counts. V gene TRBV20-1 combines with J gene TRBJ1-1; D is uncertain. The CDR3 length is 12 residues. With 3 bases removed from V and 3 bases from J, the gap between germline ends came to 8 bases. Germline loops: CDR1 DFQATT, CDR2 SNEGSKA (reference sequence). CDR3 bases: TGCAGTGCTAGGTGGCCGGACACTGAAGCTTTCTTT. It specifies CSARWPDTEAFF.

The chain employs TRBV29-1 and TRBJ1-2; D is unclear. Trimming took 5 bases from V and 11 from J, leaving 12 bases between them. The germline V gene has CDR1 SQVTM and CDR2 ANQGSEA. CDR3 length: 10 amino acids. The CDR3 DNA reads as TGCAGCGTTAATACCCACCCGTACACCTTC. Its translation: CSVNTHPYTF.

The V call is TRBV4-2, the J call TRBJ1-1; D may be TRBD1 (5 bases). The CDR3 extends over 13 amino acids. CDR1 and CDR2 (germline): LGHNA, YNFKEQ. V was pared by 2 bases and J by 8 bases, with 12 bases between. DNA for the CDR3: TGTGCCAGCAGCCAATTTACAGGACTAGAAGCTTTCTTT. Translating gives CASSQFTGLEAFF.

This clonotype came up a few times. The chain employs TRBV3-1 and TRBJ2-7; D gene uncertain. Looked up from germline, CDR1 is LGHDT and CDR2 is YNNKEL (reference sequence). The CDR3 is 15 residues long. Trimming removed 0 bases from V and 1 base from J, with 10 bases in between. CDR3 amino acids: CASSQDRAVSYEQYF. CDR3 bases: TGTGCCAGCAGCCAAGATCGGGCTGTATCCTACGAGCAGTACTTC.

The chain recombines TRBV7-9 with TRBJ2-2, with TRBD2 matching 7 bases. The CDR3 totals 13 residues. Per the germline V gene, CDR1 is SEHNR and CDR2 is FQNEAQ (reference sequence). J gave up 6 bases and V 4 bases, and 2 bases lay outside the gene matches. The CDR3 reads CASSSGLAGELFF. DNA of the CDR3: TGTGCCAGCAGCTCCGGACTAGCCGGGGAGCTGTTTTTT.

This clonotype has a handful of counts. The chain combines TRBV10-1 with TRBJ2-2; D is ambiguous. This CDR3 spans 15 amino acids. CDR1 and CDR2 from the germline V gene are WNHNN and SYGVQD (reference sequence). Trimming took off 2 bases at V and 4 bases at J, with 11 bases between the two ends. The CDR3 reads CASSERLGSTGELFF. The CDR3 DNA reads as TGCGCCAGCAGTGAGCGCCTCGGCTCCACCGGGGAGCTGTTTTTT.

In this sample, this clonotype turned up many times. The chain uses TRBV6-5 and TRBJ2-1; D is undetermined. V lost 3 bases and J lost 2, with 17 bases in between. In germline, CDR1 is MNHEY, CDR2 SVGAGI. The CDR3 is 17 residues long. The CDR3 sequence: CASSYSWGTGPYNEQFF. CDR3 in DNA: TGTGCCAGCAGTTATTCCTGGGGAACTGGGCCCTACAATGAGCAGTTCTTC.

This clonotype was observed a handful of times. The chain joins TRBV6-1 to TRBJ2-3, with 9 positions matching TRBD1. V shed 6 bases and J 4 bases; nucleotides not matched to a gene: 8. The CDR3 is 15 amino acids. The germline gives CDR1 MNHNS, CDR2 SASEGT. The CDR3 DNA reads TGTGCCAGCAGCGCAACAGGGGGCTGGGCAGATACGCAGTATTTT. Translation: CASSATGGWADTQYF.

This clonotype came up many times. The rearrangement joins TRBV28 to TRBJ2-2; D may be TRBD2 (6 bases). The germline CDR1 and CDR2 sequences are MDHEN and SYDVKM. This CDR3 contains 12 residues. Trimming left V 8 bases short and J 6 bases short, with 10 bases between. The CDR3 loop reads CASGGEPGELFF. In nucleotides, the CDR3 is TGTGCCAGCGGAGGGGAGCCCGGGGAGCTGTTTTTT.

The gene calls are TRBV7-9 and TRBJ1-2; no clear D. The V gene lost 6 bases and the J gene lost 3 bases, with 11 bases spanning the gap. The CDR3 has 13 residues. Germline CDR1 reads SEHNR; CDR2 reads FQNEAQ (reference sequence). The CDR3 protein is CASSPRLDYGYTF. CDR3 coding DNA: TGTGCCAGCAGTCCCCGGTTGGACTATGGCTACACCTTC.

This clonotype was recorded a few times. The rearrangement joins TRBV6-5 to TRBJ1-1, with D possibly TRBD1 on 6 matching bases. The germline gives CDR1 MNHEY, CDR2 SVGAGI. The CDR3 has 12 residues. V was cut by 6 bases and J by 4 bases, with 9 bases left in between. CDR3 sequence: CASRSDSTEAFF. In DNA form, the CDR3 reads TGTGCCAGCAGGTCGGACAGCACTGAAGCTTTCTTT.

The chain employs TRBV7-6 and TRBJ2-2; D is undetermined. Trimming stripped 3 bases from V and 4 bases from J, with 12 bases between. Germline V gives CDR1 SGHVS, CDR2 FNYEAQ. This CDR3 region has 15 residues. The CDR3 spells CASSFNNHLTGELFF. CDR3 nucleotide sequence: TGTGCCAGCAGCTTCAATAATCACCTCACCGGGGAGCTGTTTTTT.

The rearrangement links TRBV5-1 to TRBJ2-1; the match to TRBD1 covers 7 bases. Per the germline V gene, CDR1 is SGHRS and CDR2 is YFSETQ. The ends lost 2 bases at V and 3 bases at J; junction bases unmatched: 5. The CDR3 spans 15 residues. The chain's CDR3 is CASSFLQGVYNEQFF. The CDR3 nucleotides are TGCGCCAGCAGCTTTCTTCAGGGGGTCTACAATGAGCAGTTCTTC.

In DNA form, the CDR3 reads TGTGCCAGCAGACTCCCTCAGGCTAGCGGGACCAATGAGCAGTTCTTC. Amino acids: CASRLPQASGTNEQFF. This chain connects TRBV12-3 or TRBV12-4 to TRBJ2-1; TRBD2 matches 9 bases. CDR3 length: 16 amino acids. With 6 bases clipped from V and 6 bases from J, the junction kept 12 bases outside the gene matches.